These 26 T cell receptor beta chains came from one sample sequenced in a study of T cell responses to AZD1222 COVID-19 vaccine. The table came from immunoSEQ multiplex PCR; TCRdb's copy has only in-frame clones and leaves some out. This sample has about 53,000 clones, with approximately 84% found just once. Sample: peripheral blood, taken on day 0 of AZD1222 vaccination. The receptors were sampled from an adult in good health.

The V gene is TRBV5-1, the J gene TRBJ2-7; 9 nucleotides agree with TRBD2. Germline values: CDR1 SGHRS, CDR2 YFSETQ. This CDR3 comprises 14 residues. Trimming cost V 7 bases and J 3 bases; bases outside gene matches: 8. CDR3 in amino acids: CASARASGNYEQYF. DNA of the CDR3: TGCGCCAGCGCCCGGGCTAGCGGGAACTACGAGCAGTACTTC.

The V call is TRBV5-1, the J call TRBJ2-7, with 8 bases that match TRBD1. The ends lost 5 bases at V and 3 bases at J; junction bases unmatched: 7. The CDR3 loop spans 14 amino acids. Per the germline V gene, CDR1 is SGHRS and CDR2 is YFSETQ. CDR3: CASRDGQGGYEQYF. The CDR3 DNA follows: TGCGCCAGCAGGGATGGACAGGGTGGCTACGAGCAGTACTTC.

The V and J genes are TRBV29-1 and TRBJ2-1; possibly TRBD2 for D (5 bases). The CDR3 sequence is 16 residues long. The germline V and J ends were trimmed by 6 bases and 7 bases, with 25 bases remaining between them. Per germline, CDR1 SQVTM and CDR2 ANQGSEA. Here the CDR3 reads CSVNPDIGEVVNEQFF. The CDR3 region has the DNA TGCAGCGTCAATCCCGACATCGGGGAAGTCGTAAATGAGCAGTTCTTC.

The chain carries TRBV19 and TRBJ2-3, with 7 nucleotides matching TRBD2. The junction had 11 bases not matched to a gene; V was cut back by 5 bases and J by 6 bases. The germline CDR1 and CDR2 sequences are LNHDA and SQIVND (reference sequence). This CDR3 is built from 15 residues. CDR3: CASSSTGGPRDTQYF. Here the CDR3 DNA reads TGTGCCAGTAGTTCAACGGGGGGACCGCGGGATACGCAGTATTTT.

This clone has a handful of counts. The chain employs TRBV11-1 and TRBJ1-2, with D possibly TRBD1 on 5 matching bases. Germline CDR1 reads SGHAT; CDR2 reads FQDESV (reference sequence). There are 13 residues in the CDR3. V was clipped by 4 bases and J by 6 bases, with 12 bases between them. CDR3 in amino acids: CASSSRWGDGYTF. In nucleotides, the CDR3 is TGTGCCAGCAGCTCCAGGTGGGGCGATGGCTACACCTTC.

This clone was counted only a few times. This chain links TRBV5-4 with TRBJ2-2; 10 bases match TRBD1. V shed 4 bases, J shed 9 bases, and the junction held 6 bases outside the gene matches. This CDR3 has 14 amino acids. Per germline, CDR1 SGHNT and CDR2 YYREEE (reference sequence). The CDR3: CASSLDRGQRELFF. CDR3 coding DNA: TGTGCCAGCAGCCTAGACAGGGGGCAGAGGGAGCTGTTTTTT.

The rearrangement uses TRBV18 and TRBJ2-3; 14 nucleotides agree with TRBD2. The CDR3 has 16 residues. J gave up 5 bases and V 4 bases, and 5 bases lay outside the gene matches. The V gene's germline CDR1 is KGHSH and CDR2 LQKENI. The CDR3 here is CASSLGTSGRRDTQYF. Written as DNA, the CDR3 is TGTGCCAGCTCACTGGGGACTAGCGGGAGAAGAGATACGCAGTATTTT.

V and J are TRBV19 and TRBJ2-7; possibly TRBD1 for D (6 bases). The CDR3 runs 14 residues. Germline CDR1 reads LNHDA; CDR2 reads SQIVND (reference sequence). V lost 3 bases and J 3 bases, leaving 12 bases between the germline ends. The CDR3 here is CASSMVGDNYEQYF. The DNA for the CDR3 is TGTGCCAGTAGTATGGTGGGGGACAACTACGAGCAGTACTTC.

The chain joins TRBV7-3 to TRBJ2-1, with D possibly TRBD2 on 5 matching bases. V shed 5 bases and J shed 0 bases, with 11 bases lying between them. This CDR3 contains 15 residues. Germline-derived CDR1 and CDR2 are SGHTA and FQGTGA. The CDR3 DNA reads as TGTGCCAGCAGCACCAGCGGCTCCTCCTACAATGAGCAGTTCTTC. This translates into CASSTSGSSYNEQFF.

V usage is TRBV7-9 and J usage is TRBJ2-1; 8 bases fit TRBD2. V shed 8 bases, J shed 8 bases, and the junction held 14 bases outside the gene matches. The germline gives CDR1 SEHNR, CDR2 FQNEAQ (reference sequence). The CDR3 totals 15 residues. DNA for the CDR3: TGTGCCAGCGGAGCCCCCAGCGGGAGTGTGTATGAGCAGTTCTTC. It codes for CASGAPSGSVYEQFF. The variable domain in full, with the rest retrieved from reference TRBV7-9 and TRBJ2-1, is DTGVSQNPRHKITKRGQNVTFRCDPISEHNRLYWYRQTLGQGPEFLTYFQNEAQLEKSRLLSDRFSAERPKGSFSTLEIQRTEQGDSAMYLCASGAPSGSVYEQFFGPGTRLTVL.

This clone was observed a single time. V and J are TRBV5-1 and TRBJ1-2; D not resolved. V lost 0 bases and J lost 1, with 7 bases in between. The CDR3 length is 14 residues. Germline CDR1 and CDR2: SGHRS and YFSETQ. The CDR3 nucleotides are TGCGCCAGCAGCTTGGGGCAGCGTAACTATGGCTACACCTTC. It codes for CASSLGQRNYGYTF.

The genes are TRBV6-5 and TRBJ1-5, with D possibly matching TRBD1 (6 bases). The V and J ends lost 1 base and 3 bases respectively, with 10 bases between them. From germline, CDR1 is MNHEY and CDR2 SVGAGI. This CDR3 contains 15 residues. DNA for the CDR3: TGTGCCAGCAGTTACTGGGGGCCCCACAATCAGCCCCAGCATTTT. Translation gives CASSYWGPHNQPQHF.

The rearrangement joins TRBV5-7 to TRBJ2-1; 7 bases align to TRBD1. TRBV5-7 is an open reading frame, and its role is uncertain. The J segment lost 15 bases and the V segment lost 2 bases, leaving 5 bases of the junction unmatched. This CDR3 contains 11 residues. CDR3 loop: CASSFRTGGFF. As DNA, the CDR3 is TGTGCCAGCAGCTTCAGGACAGGAGGGTTCTTC.

The V gene is TRBV6-5, the J gene TRBJ2-7, with 9 nucleotides matching TRBD1. Germline V gene sequence: CDR1 MNHEY, CDR2 SVGAGI. The CDR3 has 15 residues. Germline trimming cut 2 bases from V and 9 bases from J; bases unmatched to any gene: 11. CDR3 nucleotide sequence: TGTGCCAGCAGTTACCCGGGACAGGGTAGTCTGGTGCAGTACTTC. Its protein product is CASSYPGQGSLVQYF.

J is TRBJ2-2 and V is TRBV19, with no clear D. Per the germline V gene, CDR1 is LNHDA and CDR2 is SQIVND (reference sequence). There are 14 residues in the CDR3. V was pared by 1 base and J by 5 bases, with 8 bases between. As DNA, the CDR3 is TGTGCCAGTAGTATAGCCAAGGAAACCGGGGAGCTGTTTTTT. Protein: CASSIAKETGELFF.

The chain couples TRBV6-5 to TRBJ2-7; the D gene is possibly TRBD1 (6 bases). From germline, CDR1 is MNHEY and CDR2 SVGAGI. V was cut by 1 base and J by 3 bases, with 13 bases left in between. The CDR3 extends over 15 amino acids. CDR3 DNA sequence: TGTGCCAGCAGTTACTTCCGGGACACTAACTACGAGCAGTACTTC. Amino acid sequence: CASSYFRDTNYEQYF.

The genes are TRBV4-1 and TRBJ2-7; 11 bases align to TRBD1. In germline, CDR1 is MGHRA, CDR2 YSYEKL. This CDR3 has 16 amino acids. With 6 bases clipped from V and 5 bases from J, the junction kept 12 bases outside the gene matches. This CDR3 reads CASRDLRDRGTNEQYF. The CDR3 DNA reads as TGCGCCAGCAGGGATCTCCGGGACAGGGGGACAAACGAGCAGTACTTC.

The V and J genes are TRBV19 and TRBJ1-1, with 11 bases that match TRBD1. From germline, CDR1 is LNHDA and CDR2 SQIVND (reference sequence). Trimming at V came to 4 bases and at J to 3 bases, leaving 1 base not matched to a gene. The CDR3 has 14 residues. Here the CDR3 reads CASSTGQGDTEAFF. The DNA of the CDR3 is TGTGCCAGTAGTACGGGACAGGGGGACACTGAAGCTTTCTTT.

The gene calls are TRBV6-5 and TRBJ1-1; a possible D gene is TRBD1 (6 bases). Trimming took off 2 bases at V and 0 bases at J, with 7 bases between the two ends. CDR1 is MNHEY, CDR2 SVGAGI, per germline. The CDR3 has 14 amino acids. The CDR3 bases are TGTGCCAGCAGTTACGGACAGATGAACACTGAAGCTTTCTTT. This encodes CASSYGQMNTEAFF.

This clone has only one observation. A read error may produce the germline difference seen at one junction end. V gene TRBV4-1 combines with J gene TRBJ2-7; unclear D gene. The CDR3 has 14 residues. The V gene's germline CDR1 is MGHRA and CDR2 YSYEKL. Here the CDR3 reads CASSQESRSSEQYF. CDR3 sequence (DNA): TGCGCCAGCAGCCAAGAGTCCCGGTCCTCCGAGCAGTACTTC.

This chain links TRBV7-2 with TRBJ2-1; tentative D call: TRBD2 (6 bases). The CDR3 covers 14 residues. The V gene lost 1 base and the J gene lost 5 bases, with 9 bases spanning the gap. Germline V CDR1 and CDR2: SGHTA, FQGNSA. CDR3 bases: TGTGCCAGCAGCTTAGGCGGGACTCACAATGAGCAGTTCTTC. Its translation: CASSLGGTHNEQFF. Full variable domain (rest looked up from reference TRBV7-2 and TRBJ2-1): GAGVSQSPSNKVTEKGKDVELRCDPISGHTALYWYRQSLGQGLEFLIYFQGNSAPDKSGLPSDRFSAERTGGSVSTLTIQRTQQEDSAVYLCASSLGGTHNEQFFGPGTRLTVL.

This clone occurred once. The genes are TRBV4-1 and TRBJ2-3; D is perhaps TRBD2 (5 bases). The CDR3 covers 15 residues. Germline CDR1 and CDR2: MGHRA and YSYEKL. With 0 bases removed from V and 2 bases from J, the gap between germline ends came to 9 bases. The CDR3 sequence: CASSQDLAVTDTQYF. In DNA form, the CDR3 reads TGCGCCAGCAGCCAAGATCTAGCTGTCACAGATACGCAGTATTTT.

This clone has just a few counts. The DNA of the CDR3 is TGTGCCTGGAGGACGGAGCGAAGATCTAACTATGGCTACACCTTC. It specifies CAWRTERRSNYGYTF. The chain couples TRBV30 to TRBJ1-2; D gene uncertain. CDR1 GTSNPN and CDR2 SVGIG come from the germline V gene (reference sequence). Trimming removed 3 bases from V and 0 bases from J, with 14 bases in between. The CDR3 runs to 15 residues.

J is TRBJ2-1 and V is TRBV21-1; no DNA check was done on the table's D call, TRBD2. TRBV21-1 is a pseudogene segment. CDR3 length: 14 amino acids. CDR3 residues: CASSIGGAHNEQFF. In DNA form, the CDR3 reads TGTGCCAGCAGCATCGGCGGGGCCCACAATGAGCAGTTCTTC.

V gene TRBV7-2 combines with J gene TRBJ1-5, with D unresolved. The CDR3 spans 17 residues. Germline CDR1 SGHTA, CDR2 FQGNSA. Trimming cost V 1 base and J 0 bases, with 13 bases left between them. DNA of the CDR3: TGTGCCAGCAGCTTAGTACGTCAAATTACTAGCAATCAGCCCCAGCATTTT. It encodes CASSLVRQITSNQPQHF.

The chain links TRBV3-1 (or the pseudogene TRBV3-2) to TRBJ2-4; D gene uncertain. This CDR3 spans 15 amino acids. V lost 0 bases and J 9 bases, leaving 15 bases between the germline ends. The germline gives CDR1 LGHDT, CDR2 YNNKEL (reference sequence). The CDR3 sequence: CASSQDGQSMGIQYF. The CDR3 nucleotides read TGTGCCAGCAGCCAAGATGGGCAGTCTATGGGCATTCAGTACTTC.